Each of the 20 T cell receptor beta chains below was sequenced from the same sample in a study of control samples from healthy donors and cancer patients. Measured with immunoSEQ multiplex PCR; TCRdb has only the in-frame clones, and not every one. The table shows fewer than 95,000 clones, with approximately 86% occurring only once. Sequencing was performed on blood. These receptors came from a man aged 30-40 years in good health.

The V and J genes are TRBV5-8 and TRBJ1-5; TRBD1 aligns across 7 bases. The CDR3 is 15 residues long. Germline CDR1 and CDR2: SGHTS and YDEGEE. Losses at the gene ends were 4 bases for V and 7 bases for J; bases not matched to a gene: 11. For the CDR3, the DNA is TGTGCCAGCAGCCTGACCGACAGGGTAAGGCAGCCCCAGCATTTT. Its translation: CASSLTDRVRQPQHF.

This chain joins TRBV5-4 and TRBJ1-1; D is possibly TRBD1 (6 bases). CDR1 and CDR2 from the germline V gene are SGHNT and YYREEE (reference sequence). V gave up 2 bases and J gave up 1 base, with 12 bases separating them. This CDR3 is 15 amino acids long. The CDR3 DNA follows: TGTGCCAGCAGCTTTAAGCAGGGGACGAACACTGAAGCTTTCTTT. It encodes CASSFKQGTNTEAFF.

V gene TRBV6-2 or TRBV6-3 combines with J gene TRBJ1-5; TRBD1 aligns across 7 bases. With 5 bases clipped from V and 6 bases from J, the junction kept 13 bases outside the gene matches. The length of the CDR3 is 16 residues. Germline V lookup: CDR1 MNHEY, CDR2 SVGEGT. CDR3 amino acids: CASSPRQGERVQPQHF. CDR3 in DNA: TGTGCCAGCAGTCCCAGACAGGGAGAAAGGGTTCAGCCCCAGCATTTT.

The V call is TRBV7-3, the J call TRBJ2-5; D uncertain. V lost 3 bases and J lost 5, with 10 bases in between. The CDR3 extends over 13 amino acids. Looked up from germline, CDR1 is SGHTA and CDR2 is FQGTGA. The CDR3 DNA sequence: TGTGCCAGCAGCTTTGGGCCCGGCGAGACCCAGTACTTC. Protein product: CASSFGPGETQYF.

For the CDR3, the DNA is TGTGCCAGCAGCATCGGCCGGGACAGACAAAATGAAAAACTGTTTTTT. Translation: CASSIGRDRQNEKLFF. The rearrangement joins TRBV11-1 to TRBJ1-4, with 7 bases aligning to TRBD1. This CDR3 contains 16 residues. V dropped 5 bases and J dropped 5; count of bases not matched to a gene: 11. Germline lookup yields CDR1 SGHAT and CDR2 FQDESV (reference sequence).

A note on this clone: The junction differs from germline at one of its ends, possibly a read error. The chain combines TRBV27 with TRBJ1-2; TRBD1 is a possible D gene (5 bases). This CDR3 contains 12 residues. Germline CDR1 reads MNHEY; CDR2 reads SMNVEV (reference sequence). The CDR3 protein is CASSFNGQGPLF. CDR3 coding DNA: TGTGCCAGCAGTTTTAACGGGCAGGGTCCTCTCTTC.

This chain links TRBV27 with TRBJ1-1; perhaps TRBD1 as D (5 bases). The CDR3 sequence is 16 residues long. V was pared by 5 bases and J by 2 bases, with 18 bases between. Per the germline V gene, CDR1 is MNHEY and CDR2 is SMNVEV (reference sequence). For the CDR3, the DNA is TGTGCCAGCAGTCCCCTTACAGGACCCAAAAACACTGAAGCTTTCTTT. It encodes CASSPLTGPKNTEAFF.

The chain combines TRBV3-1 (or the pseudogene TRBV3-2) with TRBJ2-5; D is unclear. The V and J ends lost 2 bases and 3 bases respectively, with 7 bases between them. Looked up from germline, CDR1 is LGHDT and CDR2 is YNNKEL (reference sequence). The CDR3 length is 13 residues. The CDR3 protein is CASSQYVEETQYF. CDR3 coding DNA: TGTGCCAGCAGCCAATACGTCGAAGAGACCCAGTACTTC.

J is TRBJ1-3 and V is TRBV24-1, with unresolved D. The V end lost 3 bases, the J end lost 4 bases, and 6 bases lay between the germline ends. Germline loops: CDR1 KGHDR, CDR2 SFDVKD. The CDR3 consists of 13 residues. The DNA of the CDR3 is TGTGCCACCAGTGATCCGAAAGGAAACACCATATATTTT. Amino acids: CATSDPKGNTIYF.

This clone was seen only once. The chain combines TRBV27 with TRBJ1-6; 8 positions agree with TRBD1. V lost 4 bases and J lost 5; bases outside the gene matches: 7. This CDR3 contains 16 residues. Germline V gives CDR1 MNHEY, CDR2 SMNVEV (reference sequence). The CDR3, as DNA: TGTGCCAGCAGTTCTCTTACCAGGGGGCATAATTCACCCCTCCACTTT. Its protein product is CASSSLTRGHNSPLHF.

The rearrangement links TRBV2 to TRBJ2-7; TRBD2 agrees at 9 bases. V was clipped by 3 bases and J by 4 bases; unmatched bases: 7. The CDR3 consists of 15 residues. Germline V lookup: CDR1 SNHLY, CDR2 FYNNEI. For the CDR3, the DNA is TGTGCCAGCAGTGATCCCGGGACTAGCCCGTACGAGCAGTACTTC. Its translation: CASSDPGTSPYEQYF.

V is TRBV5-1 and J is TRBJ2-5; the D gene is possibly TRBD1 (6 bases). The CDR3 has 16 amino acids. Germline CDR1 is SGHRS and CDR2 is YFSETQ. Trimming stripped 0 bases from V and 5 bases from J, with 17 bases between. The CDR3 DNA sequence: TGCGCCAGCAGCTTGGCCATGGGGGCGCAGGTCGAGACCCAGTACTTC. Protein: CASSLAMGAQVETQYF.

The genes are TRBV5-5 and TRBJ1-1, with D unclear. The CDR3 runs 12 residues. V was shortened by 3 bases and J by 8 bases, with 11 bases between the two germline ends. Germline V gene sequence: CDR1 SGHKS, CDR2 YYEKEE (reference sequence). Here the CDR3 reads CASSYIKQEAFF. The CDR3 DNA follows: TGTGCCAGCAGCTACATCAAGCAGGAAGCTTTCTTT.

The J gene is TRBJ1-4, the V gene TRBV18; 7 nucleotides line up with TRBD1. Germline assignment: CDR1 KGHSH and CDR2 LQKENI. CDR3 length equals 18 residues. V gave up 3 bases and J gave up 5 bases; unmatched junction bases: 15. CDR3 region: CASSPKKGTAAGNEKLFF. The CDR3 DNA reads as TGTGCCAGCTCACCCAAAAAAGGGACAGCAGCGGGAAATGAAAAACTGTTTTTT.

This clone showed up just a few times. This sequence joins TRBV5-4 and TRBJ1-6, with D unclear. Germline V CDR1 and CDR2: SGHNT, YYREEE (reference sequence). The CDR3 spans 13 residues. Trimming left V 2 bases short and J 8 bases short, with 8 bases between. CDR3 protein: CASSFTPDSPLHF. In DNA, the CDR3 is TGTGCCAGCAGCTTCACCCCGGATTCACCCCTCCACTTT.

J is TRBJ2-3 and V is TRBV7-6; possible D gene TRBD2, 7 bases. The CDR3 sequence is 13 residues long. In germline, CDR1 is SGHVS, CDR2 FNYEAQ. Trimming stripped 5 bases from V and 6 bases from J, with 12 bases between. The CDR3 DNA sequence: TGTGCCAGCAGCACCCGGGGGGCCGATACGCAGTATTTT. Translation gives CASSTRGADTQYF.

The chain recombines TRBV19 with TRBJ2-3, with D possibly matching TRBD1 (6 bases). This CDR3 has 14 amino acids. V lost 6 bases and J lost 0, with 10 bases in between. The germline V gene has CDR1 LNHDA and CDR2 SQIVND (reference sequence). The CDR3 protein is CASRRGGSTDTQYF. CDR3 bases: TGTGCCAGTAGGCGAGGGGGAAGCACAGATACGCAGTATTTT.

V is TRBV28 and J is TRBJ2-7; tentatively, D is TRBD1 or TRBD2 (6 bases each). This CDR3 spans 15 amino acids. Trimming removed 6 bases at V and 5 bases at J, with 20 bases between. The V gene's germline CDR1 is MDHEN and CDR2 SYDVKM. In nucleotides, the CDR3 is TGTGCCAGCAGGCCCACCGGGACACGCGGGAACGAGCAGTACTTC. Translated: CASRPTGTRGNEQYF.

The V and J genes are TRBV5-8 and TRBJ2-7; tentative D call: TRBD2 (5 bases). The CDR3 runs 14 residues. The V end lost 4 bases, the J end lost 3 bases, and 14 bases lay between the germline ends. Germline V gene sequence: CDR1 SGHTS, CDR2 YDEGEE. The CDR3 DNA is TGTGCCAGCAGCCCAGGACGGGAAGGCTACGAGCAGTACTTC. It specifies CASSPGREGYEQYF.

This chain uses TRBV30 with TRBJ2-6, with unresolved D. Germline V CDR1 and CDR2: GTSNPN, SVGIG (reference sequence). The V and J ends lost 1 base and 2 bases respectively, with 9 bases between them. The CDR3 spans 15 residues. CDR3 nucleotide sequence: TGTGCCTGGAGTGACCAGGCTACTGGGGCCAACGTCCTGACTTTC. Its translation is CAWSDQATGANVLTF. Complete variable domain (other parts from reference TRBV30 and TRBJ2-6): SQTIHQWPATLVQPVGSPLSLECTVEGTSNPNLYWYRQAAGRGLQLLFYSVGIGQISSEVPQNLSASRPQDRQFILSSKKLLLSDSGFYLCAWSDQATGANVLTFGAGSRLTVL.